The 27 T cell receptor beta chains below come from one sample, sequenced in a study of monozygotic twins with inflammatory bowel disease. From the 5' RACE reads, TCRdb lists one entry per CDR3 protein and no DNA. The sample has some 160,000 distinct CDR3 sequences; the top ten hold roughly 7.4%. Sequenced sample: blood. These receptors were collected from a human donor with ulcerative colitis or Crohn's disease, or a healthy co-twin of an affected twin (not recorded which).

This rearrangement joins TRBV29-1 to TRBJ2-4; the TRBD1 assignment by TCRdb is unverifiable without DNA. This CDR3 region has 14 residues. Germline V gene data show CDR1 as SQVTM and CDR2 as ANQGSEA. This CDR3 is CSVGEPGGKNIQYF.

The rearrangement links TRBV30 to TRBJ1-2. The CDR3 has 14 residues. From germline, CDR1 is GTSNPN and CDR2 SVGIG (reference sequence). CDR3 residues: CAWSLDHQRYGYTF.

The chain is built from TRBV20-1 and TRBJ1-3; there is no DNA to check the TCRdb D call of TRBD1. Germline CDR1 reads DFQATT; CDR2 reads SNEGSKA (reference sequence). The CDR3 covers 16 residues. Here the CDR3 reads CSASRGTFFSGNTIYF.

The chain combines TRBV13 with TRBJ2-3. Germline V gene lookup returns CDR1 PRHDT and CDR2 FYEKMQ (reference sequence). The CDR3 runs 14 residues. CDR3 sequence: CASQKTGYTDTQYF.

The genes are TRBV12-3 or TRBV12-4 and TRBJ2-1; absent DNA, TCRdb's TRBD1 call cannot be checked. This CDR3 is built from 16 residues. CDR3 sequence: CASSDSAGPSYNEQFF.

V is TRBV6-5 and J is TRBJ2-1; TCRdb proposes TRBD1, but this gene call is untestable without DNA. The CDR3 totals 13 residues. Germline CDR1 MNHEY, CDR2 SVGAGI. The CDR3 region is CASGLGGYNEQFF.

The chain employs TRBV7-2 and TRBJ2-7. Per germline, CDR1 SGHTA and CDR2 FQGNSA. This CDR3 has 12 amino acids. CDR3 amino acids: CASSLAVYEQYF.

The CDR3 reads CSARDWDYEQYF. The chain has TRBV20-1 and TRBJ2-7. CDR3 length: 12 amino acids. Germline CDR1 DFQATT, CDR2 SNEGSKA (reference sequence).

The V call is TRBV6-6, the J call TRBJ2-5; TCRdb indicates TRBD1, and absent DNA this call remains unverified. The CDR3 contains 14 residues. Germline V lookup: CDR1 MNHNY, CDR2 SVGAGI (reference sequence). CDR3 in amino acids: CASSYRGAQETQYF.

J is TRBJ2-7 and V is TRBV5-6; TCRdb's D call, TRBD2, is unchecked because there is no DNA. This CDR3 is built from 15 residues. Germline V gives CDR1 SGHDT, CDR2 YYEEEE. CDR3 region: CASSLATLAGRGLYF.

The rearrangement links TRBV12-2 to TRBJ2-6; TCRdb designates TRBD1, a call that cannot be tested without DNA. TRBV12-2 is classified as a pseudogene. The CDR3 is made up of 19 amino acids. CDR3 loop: CASRLQAGQGPSGANVLTF.

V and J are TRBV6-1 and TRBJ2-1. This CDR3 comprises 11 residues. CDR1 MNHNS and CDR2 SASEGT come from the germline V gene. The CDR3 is CASSVSTSPFF.

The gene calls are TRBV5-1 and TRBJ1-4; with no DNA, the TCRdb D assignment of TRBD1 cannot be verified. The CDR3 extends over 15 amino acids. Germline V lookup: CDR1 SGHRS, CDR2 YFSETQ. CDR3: CASSLGTGLGEKLFF.

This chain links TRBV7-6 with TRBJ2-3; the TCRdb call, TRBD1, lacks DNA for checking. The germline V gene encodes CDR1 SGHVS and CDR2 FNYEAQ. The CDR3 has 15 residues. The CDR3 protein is CASSSNPGHKDTQYF.

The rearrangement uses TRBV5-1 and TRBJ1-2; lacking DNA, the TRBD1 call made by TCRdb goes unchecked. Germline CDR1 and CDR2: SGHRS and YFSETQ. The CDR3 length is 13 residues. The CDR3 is CASSLAGRYGYTF.

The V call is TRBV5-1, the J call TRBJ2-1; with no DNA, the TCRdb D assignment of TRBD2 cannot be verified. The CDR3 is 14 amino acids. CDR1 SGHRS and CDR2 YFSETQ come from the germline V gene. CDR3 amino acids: CASSLRTSGEEQFF. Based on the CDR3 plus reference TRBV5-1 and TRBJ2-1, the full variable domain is KAGVTQTPRYLIKTRGQQVTLSCSPISGHRSVSWYQQTPGQGLQFLFEYFSETQRNKGNFPGRFSGRQFSNSRSEMNVSTLELGDSALYLCASSLRTSGEEQFFGPGTRLTVL.

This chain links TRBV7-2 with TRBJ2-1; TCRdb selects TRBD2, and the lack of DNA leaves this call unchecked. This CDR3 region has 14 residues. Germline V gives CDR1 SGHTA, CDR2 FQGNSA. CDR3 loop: CASSFLAGGDEQFF.

CDR3 amino acids: CASSSGGAQGEKLFF. The chain carries TRBV5-1 and TRBJ1-4; TCRdb gives TRBD1 as the D gene, but with no DNA this cannot be confirmed. The CDR3 contains 15 residues. Germline V gene lookup returns CDR1 SGHRS and CDR2 YFSETQ.

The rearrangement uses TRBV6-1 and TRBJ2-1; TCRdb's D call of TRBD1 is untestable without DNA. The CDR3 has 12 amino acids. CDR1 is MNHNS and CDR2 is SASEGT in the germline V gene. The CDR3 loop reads CASGLRVGEQFF.

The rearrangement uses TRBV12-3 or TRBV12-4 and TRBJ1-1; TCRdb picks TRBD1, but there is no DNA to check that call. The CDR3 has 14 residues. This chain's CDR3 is CASSGPGRNTEAFF.

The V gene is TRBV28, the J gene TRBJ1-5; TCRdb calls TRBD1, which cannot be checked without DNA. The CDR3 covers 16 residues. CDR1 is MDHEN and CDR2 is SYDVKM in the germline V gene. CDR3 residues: CASREGDRASNQPQHF.

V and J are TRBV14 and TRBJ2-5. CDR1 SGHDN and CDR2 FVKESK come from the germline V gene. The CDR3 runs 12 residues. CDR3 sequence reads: CASSQAQETQYF.

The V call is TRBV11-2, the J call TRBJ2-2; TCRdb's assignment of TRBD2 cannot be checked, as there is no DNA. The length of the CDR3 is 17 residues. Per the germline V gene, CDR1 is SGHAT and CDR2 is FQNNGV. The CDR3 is CASSLTTGPLNTGELFF. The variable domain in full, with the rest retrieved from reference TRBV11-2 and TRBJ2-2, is EAGVAQSPRYKIIEKRQSVAFWCNPISGHATLYWYQQILGQGPKLLIQFQNNGVVDDSQLPKDRFSAERLKGVDSTLKIQPAKLEDSAVYLCASSLTTGPLNTGELFFGEGSRLTVL.

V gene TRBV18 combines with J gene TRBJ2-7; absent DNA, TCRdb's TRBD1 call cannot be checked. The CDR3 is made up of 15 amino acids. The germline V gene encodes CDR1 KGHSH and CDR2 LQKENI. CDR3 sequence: CASSPTETVDYEQYF. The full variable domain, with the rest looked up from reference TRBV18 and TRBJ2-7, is NAGVMQNPRHLVRRRGQEARLRCSPMKGHSHVYWYRQLPEEGLKFMVYLQKENIIDESGMPKERFSAEFPKEGPSILRIQQVVRGDSAAYFCASSPTETVDYEQYFGPGTRLTVT.

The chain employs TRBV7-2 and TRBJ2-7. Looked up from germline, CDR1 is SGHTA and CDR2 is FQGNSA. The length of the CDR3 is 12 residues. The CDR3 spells CASSFWGYEQYF.

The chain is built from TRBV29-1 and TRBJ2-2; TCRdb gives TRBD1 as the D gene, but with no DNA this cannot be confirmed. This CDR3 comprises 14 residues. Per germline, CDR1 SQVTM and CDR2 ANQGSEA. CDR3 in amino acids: CSVDDRGNTGELFF.

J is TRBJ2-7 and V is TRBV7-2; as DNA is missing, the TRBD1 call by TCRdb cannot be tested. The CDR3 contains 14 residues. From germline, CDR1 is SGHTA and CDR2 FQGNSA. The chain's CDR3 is CASSWGQPPYEQYF.